These 32 T cell receptor beta chains were sequenced from one sample in a study of blood T cell repertoires in COVID-19. Here immunoSEQ multiplex PCR was the method, and the copy in TCRdb shows in-frame clones only, minus some. The sample includes about 370,000 clones, roughly 90% of them seen just once. Sequenced material: peripheral blood. The receptor set was obtained from a woman in her twenties or thirties with COVID-19, enrolled during active disease.

This clone was picked up one time. The chain uses TRBV20-1 and TRBJ1-2; D is undetermined. CDR3 size: 11 residues. Germline values: CDR1 DFQATT, CDR2 SNEGSKA (reference sequence). This chain's CDR3 is CSLFPGYGYTF. CDR3 DNA sequence: TGCAGCCTATTCCCGGGCTATGGCTACACCTTC.

The gene calls are TRBV6-5 and TRBJ1-2; a possible D gene is TRBD1 (6 bases). The CDR3 contains 13 residues. Germline CDR1 is MNHEY and CDR2 is SVGAGI. Between the trimmed V and J ends, which lost 6 bases and 2 bases, there was a span of 10 bases. CDR3 sequence reads: CASRSTGNYGYTF. DNA for the CDR3: TGTGCCAGCAGATCTACAGGGAACTATGGCTACACCTTC.

Only one count was recorded for this clone. The chain carries TRBV11-2 and TRBJ2-7; TRBD1 agrees at 8 bases. Germline V gene lookup returns CDR1 SGHAT and CDR2 FQNNGV. Trimming took 3 bases from V and 4 from J; bases not matched to a gene: 8. The CDR3 contains 15 residues. CDR3 sequence (DNA): TGTGCCAGCAGCTTGGAACGGACAGGGTTTTACGAGCAGTACGTC. Its translation is CASSLERTGFYEQYV.

The V and J genes are TRBV18 and TRBJ2-3, with D unclear. The CDR3 loop spans 16 amino acids. Germline lookup yields CDR1 KGHSH and CDR2 LQKENI. The V gene lost 0 bases and the J gene lost 2 bases, with 12 bases spanning the gap. CDR3 DNA: TGTGCCAGCTCACCACCGCGAGAGCGTGACACAGATACGCAGTATTTT. Protein product: CASSPPRERDTDTQYF. Looking up the rest from reference TRBV18 and TRBJ2-3 gives the full variable domain: NAGVMQNPRHLVRRRGQEARLRCSPMKGHSHVYWYRQLPEEGLKFMVYLQKENIIDESGMPKERFSAEFPKEGPSILRIQQVVRGDSAAYFCASSPPRERDTDTQYFGPGTRLTVL.

This chain uses TRBV3-1 (or the pseudogene TRBV3-2) with TRBJ2-2; 10 nucleotides line up with TRBD1. With 3 bases clipped from V and 7 bases from J, the junction kept 5 bases outside the gene matches. The CDR3 is made up of 15 amino acids. Germline assignment: CDR1 LGHDT and CDR2 YNNKEL (reference sequence). The CDR3 loop reads CASSQGTGEHGELFF. The CDR3 region has the DNA TGTGCCAGCAGCCAGGGGACAGGGGAACACGGGGAGCTGTTTTTT.

J is TRBJ2-5 and V is TRBV5-5; D possibly corresponds to TRBD1 (6 bases). V lost 3 bases, J lost 5 bases, and 17 bases lay in between. From germline, CDR1 is SGHKS and CDR2 YYEKEE (reference sequence). The CDR3 totals 15 residues. DNA for the CDR3: TGTGCCAGCAGCTGGGACCAGGGGTACGAGGAGACCCAGTACTTC. It codes for CASSWDQGYEETQYF.

This clone occurred a few times. V usage is TRBV29-1 and J usage is TRBJ1-1; 12 nucleotides align to TRBD1. V gave up 3 bases and J gave up 8 bases; unmatched junction bases: 1. The germline V gene encodes CDR1 SQVTM and CDR2 ANQGSEA. The CDR3 loop spans 12 amino acids. In DNA, the CDR3 is TGCAGCGTTGACGGGACAGGGGGCGAAGCTTTCTTT. It encodes CSVDGTGGEAFF. Full variable domain (remainder filled in from reference TRBV29-1 and TRBJ1-1): SAVISQKPSRDICQRGTSLTIQCQVDSQVTMMFWYRQQPGQSLTLIATANQGSEATYESGFVIDKFPISRPNLTFSTLTVSNMSPEDSSIYLCSVDGTGGEAFFGQGTRLTVV.

The rearrangement links TRBV3-1 (or the pseudogene TRBV3-2) to TRBJ2-5; TRBD1 might be the D (5 bases). CDR3 length: 15 residues. Trimming cost V 2 bases and J 1 base, with 11 bases left between them. CDR1 is LGHDT and CDR2 is YNNKEL in the germline V gene (reference sequence). CDR3 amino acids: CASSQLRQFQETQYF. The CDR3 nucleotides are TGTGCCAGCAGCCAACTCAGACAGTTCCAAGAGACCCAGTACTTC.

Only a few counts were recorded for this clone. The chain has TRBV11-2 and TRBJ2-5; 8 bases map to TRBD2. Trimming took 5 bases from V and 1 from J; bases not matched to a gene: 12. The V gene's germline CDR1 is SGHAT and CDR2 FQNNGV. This CDR3 is built from 17 residues. The DNA of the CDR3 is TGTGCCAGCAGCCCCCGGACTAGCCAAAATTCCCAAGAGACCCAGTACTTC. It translates to CASSPRTSQNSQETQYF.

The chain has TRBV20-1 and TRBJ2-7, with D perhaps matching TRBD2 (5 bases). Germline V gene data show CDR1 as DFQATT and CDR2 as SNEGSKA (reference sequence). Trimming shortened V by 3 bases and J by 5 bases, and 11 bases separated the two germline ends. The CDR3 has 12 residues. The CDR3 reads CSASSGINEQYF. The CDR3 DNA is TGCAGTGCTAGTTCGGGGATAAACGAGCAGTACTTC.

A single count supports this clone. The CDR3 sequence: CASSFTPRQETQYF. DNA for the CDR3: TGTGCCAGCAGCTTTACTCCCCGCCAAGAGACCCAGTACTTC. This chain uses TRBV7-2 with TRBJ2-5; D remains ambiguous. The CDR3 has 14 residues. Germline CDR1 SGHTA, CDR2 FQGNSA. V was cut by 3 bases and J by 1 base, with 9 bases left in between.

This chain links TRBV27 with TRBJ2-1, with 7 bases that match TRBD2. J gave up 8 bases and V 3 bases, and 10 bases lay outside the gene matches. CDR1 and CDR2 (germline): MNHEY, SMNVEV (reference sequence). This CDR3 is built from 15 residues. This CDR3 reads CASSLGGPRPYEQFF. The CDR3 bases are TGTGCCAGCAGTTTGGGAGGGCCCCGTCCCTATGAGCAGTTCTTC.

The rearrangement links TRBV29-1 to TRBJ2-5; 12 bases agree with TRBD2. After removal of 4 bases from V and 0 bases from J, the junction contained 9 bases not matched to a gene. The CDR3 totals 17 residues. Germline lookup yields CDR1 SQVTM and CDR2 ANQGSEA. CDR3 nucleotide sequence: TGCAGCGTTGGGAGACTAGCGGGGGAGAACAACCAAGAGACCCAGTACTTC. Translating it yields CSVGRLAGENNQETQYF.

V gene TRBV10-1 combines with J gene TRBJ2-1, with a weak D call TRBD2 (6 bases). V was clipped by 2 bases and J by 7 bases, with 12 bases between them. Germline loops: CDR1 WNHNN, CDR2 SYGVQD (reference sequence). CDR3 length: 14 amino acids. This CDR3 is CASSEPGDRNEQFF. The CDR3 DNA follows: TGCGCCAGCAGTGAGCCGGGGGATAGGAATGAGCAGTTCTTC.

V usage is TRBV7-2 and J usage is TRBJ1-1; no definite D call. Trimming shortened V by 5 bases and J by 11 bases, and 12 bases separated the two germline ends. From germline, CDR1 is SGHTA and CDR2 FQGNSA. The CDR3 has 11 amino acids. This CDR3 is CASSRRYHAFF. CDR3 DNA: TGTGCCAGCAGCCGGAGGTATCATGCTTTCTTT.

The chain has TRBV5-1 and TRBJ1-6; no definite D call. V lost 3 bases and J lost 6, with 16 bases in between. CDR1 is SGHRS and CDR2 is YFSETQ in the germline V gene. CDR3 length equals 16 residues. This CDR3 is CASSSLEGTGNSPLHF. CDR3 in DNA: TGCGCCAGCAGCTCCCTAGAAGGCACGGGTAATTCACCCCTCCACTTT.

The chain links TRBV6-5 to TRBJ2-7; 9 positions match TRBD1. This CDR3 spans 13 amino acids. Germline CDR1 reads MNHEY; CDR2 reads SVGAGI. Trimming took 4 bases from V and 4 from J; bases not matched to a gene: 2. CDR3 in DNA: TGTGCCAGCAGTTGGGACAGGGAGTACGAGCAGTACTTC. It codes for CASSWDREYEQYF.

The rearrangement uses TRBV5-5 and TRBJ2-5; 10 bases are a match to TRBD1. CDR1 and CDR2 (germline): SGHKS, YYEKEE (reference sequence). J was trimmed by 6 bases and V by 4 bases; bases with no gene match: 9. This CDR3 region has 15 residues. In DNA form, the CDR3 reads TGTGCCAGCAGCCGGGAGGGACAGGGGCGGAAGACCCAGTACTTC. Encoded protein: CASSREGQGRKTQYF.

This chain connects TRBV11-2 to TRBJ2-7; perhaps TRBD1 as D (5 bases). The CDR3 loop spans 15 amino acids. V gave up 2 bases and J gave up 2 bases, with 13 bases separating them. CDR1 SGHAT and CDR2 FQNNGV come from the germline V gene. As DNA, the CDR3 is TGTGCCAGCAGCTTATTTCCAGGGCCAACCTACGAGCAGTACGTC. This gives the protein CASSLFPGPTYEQYV.

The chain links TRBV11-2 to TRBJ2-1; D is perhaps TRBD2 (6 bases). The CDR3 runs 14 residues. The germline V and J ends were trimmed by 1 base and 6 bases, with 10 bases remaining between them. CDR1 and CDR2 (germline): SGHAT, FQNNGV. CDR3 residues: CASSLAGTSNEQFF. DNA for the CDR3: TGTGCCAGCAGCTTAGCAGGGACTTCCAATGAGCAGTTCTTC.

The V and J genes are TRBV15 and TRBJ2-1, with 7 bases fitting TRBD2. The ends lost 4 bases at V and 3 bases at J; junction bases unmatched: 9. The CDR3 totals 16 residues. Germline V gene data show CDR1 as LNHNV and CDR2 as YYDKDF (reference sequence). The CDR3 coding sequence is TGTGCCACCAGCAAATATCTAGCGGAGATCTACAATGAGCAGTTCTTC. This translates into CATSKYLAEIYNEQFF.

The genes are TRBV3-1 (or the pseudogene TRBV3-2) and TRBJ1-2, with D possibly matching TRBD1 (6 bases). There are 14 residues in the CDR3. The V gene's germline CDR1 is LGHDT and CDR2 YNNKEL (reference sequence). V gave up 4 bases and J gave up 8 bases, with 17 bases separating them. Written as DNA, the CDR3 is TGTGCCAGCAGCCGCGCTTTCAGGGGTAGCGGCTACACCTTC. Translated: CASSRAFRGSGYTF.

The table lists this clone with a count of one. The chain couples TRBV15 to TRBJ2-3; TRBD1 is a possible D gene (5 bases). This CDR3 has 16 amino acids. The V gene lost 2 bases and the J gene lost 2 bases, with 14 bases spanning the gap. Looked up from germline, CDR1 is LNHNV and CDR2 is YYDKDF (reference sequence). CDR3: CATSRHQGTITDTQYF. The CDR3, as DNA: TGTGCCACCAGCAGACACCAGGGCACAATCACAGATACGCAGTATTTT.

The chain links TRBV10-3 to TRBJ2-7; D perhaps matches TRBD2 (6 bases). V was shortened by 3 bases and J by 7 bases, with 16 bases between the two germline ends. This CDR3 is 14 amino acids long. In germline, CDR1 is ENHRY, CDR2 SYGVKD. CDR3 nucleotide sequence: TGTGCCATCAGTGAAGTGGTTAGGGCGGGGGAGCAGTACTTC. This codes for CAISEVVRAGEQYF.

The chain is built from TRBV12-5 and TRBJ1-2, with D unclear. Between the trimmed V and J ends, which lost 11 bases and 4 bases, there was a span of 14 bases. The CDR3 is made up of 12 amino acids. Per the germline V gene, CDR1 is LGHNT and CDR2 is FRNRAP. The CDR3 loop is CALHTDLYGYTF. CDR3 nucleotide sequence: TGTGCTTTACATACAGACCTCTATGGCTACACCTTC.

The CDR3 spells CASSKSGLGLVNEQFF. The DNA for the CDR3 is TGTGCCAGCAGCAAATCGGGTCTCGGCCTTGTCAATGAGCAGTTCTTC. The chain employs TRBV21-1 and TRBJ2-1; TRBD2 was called by the table and not checked on the DNA. TRBV21-1 counts as a pseudogene. The CDR3 extends over 16 amino acids.

This chain links TRBV3-1 (or the pseudogene TRBV3-2) with TRBJ2-2; 10 positions match TRBD1. The CDR3 is made up of 18 amino acids. The germline V gene has CDR1 LGHDT and CDR2 YNNKEL (reference sequence). V shed 1 base, J shed 1 base, and the junction held 6 bases outside the gene matches. The CDR3 coding sequence is TGTGCCAGCAGCCAAGCCGACAGGGGGCTTATGAACACCGGGGAGCTGTTTTTT. As protein: CASSQADRGLMNTGELFF.

In DNA form, the CDR3 reads TGCGCCAACCCGGACACTAACTATGGCTACACCTTC. Translation gives CANPDTNYGYTF. The chain couples TRBV10-1 to TRBJ1-2, with a tentative D call TRBD1 (5 bases). Germline lookup yields CDR1 WNHNN and CDR2 SYGVQD (reference sequence). Trimming cost V 10 bases and J 0 bases, with 9 bases left between them. The CDR3 extends over 12 amino acids.

The chain carries TRBV6-6 and TRBJ1-3, with D unresolved. The V gene lost 4 bases and the J gene lost 4 bases, with 11 bases spanning the gap. This CDR3 comprises 14 residues. Germline V gene sequence: CDR1 MNHNY, CDR2 SVGAGI (reference sequence). The DNA of the CDR3 is TGTGCCAGCAGTTCCGGCCAGGTGGGAAACACCATATATTTT. Protein product: CASSSGQVGNTIYF.

The chain combines TRBV9 with TRBJ2-3; maybe TRBD1 (5 bases). Germline V gene sequence: CDR1 SGDLS, CDR2 YYNGEE. V was shortened by 0 bases and J by 0 bases, with 8 bases between the two germline ends. The CDR3 sequence is 15 residues long. The CDR3 DNA follows: TGTGCCAGCAGCGTAGTAGGGGCTAGCACAGATACGCAGTATTTT. Amino acids: CASSVVGASTDTQYF.

The chain employs TRBV2 and TRBJ2-3; TRBD1 agrees at 9 bases. The length of the CDR3 is 18 residues. The germline gives CDR1 SNHLY, CDR2 FYNNEI. The ends lost 0 bases at V and 2 bases at J; junction bases unmatched: 9. The CDR3 reads CASSEAGLGQGYTDTQYF. The CDR3 nucleotides read TGTGCCAGCAGTGAAGCCGGCCTGGGACAGGGATACACAGATACGCAGTATTTT. Full variable domain (rest looked up from reference TRBV2 and TRBJ2-3): EPEVTQTPSHQVTQMGQEVILRCVPISNHLYFYWYRQILGQKVEFLVSFYNNEISEKSEIFDDQFSVERPDGSNFTLKIRSTKLEDSAMYFCASSEAGLGQGYTDTQYFGPGTRLTVL.

The rearrangement joins TRBV29-1 to TRBJ2-7; perhaps TRBD2 as D (6 bases). Germline CDR1 reads SQVTM; CDR2 reads ANQGSEA. The CDR3 length is 16 residues. Trimming took off 3 bases at V and 2 bases at J, with 20 bases between the two ends. In nucleotides, the CDR3 is TGCAGCGTTGAGCTCGAACCGGGACTGGTTCCCTACGAGCAGTACGTC. Translated, it gives CSVELEPGLVPYEQYV.